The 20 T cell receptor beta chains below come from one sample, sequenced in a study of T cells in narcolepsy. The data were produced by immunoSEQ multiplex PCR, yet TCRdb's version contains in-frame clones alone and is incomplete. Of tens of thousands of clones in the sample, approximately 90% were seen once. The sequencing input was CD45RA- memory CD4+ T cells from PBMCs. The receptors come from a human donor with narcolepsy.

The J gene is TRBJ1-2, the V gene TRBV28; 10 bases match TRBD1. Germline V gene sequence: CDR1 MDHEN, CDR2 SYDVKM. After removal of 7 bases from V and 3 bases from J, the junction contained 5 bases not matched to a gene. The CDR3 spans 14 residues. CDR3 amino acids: CASTTGQGYYGYTF. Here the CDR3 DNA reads TGTGCCAGCACAACGGGACAGGGGTACTATGGCTACACCTTC.

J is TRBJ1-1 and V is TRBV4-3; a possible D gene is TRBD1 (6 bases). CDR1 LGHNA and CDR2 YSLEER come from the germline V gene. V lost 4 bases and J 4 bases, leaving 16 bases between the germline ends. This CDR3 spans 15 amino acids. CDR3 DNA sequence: TGCGCCAGCAGCCCCAGGGCAGGGGCCGGCACTGAAGCTTTCTTT. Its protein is CASSPRAGAGTEAFF.

CDR3 region: CASSPERTGGGYTF. In DNA, the CDR3 is TGCGCCAGCAGCCCAGAAAGGACAGGAGGAGGCTACACCTTC. The chain has TRBV5-1 and TRBJ1-2, with TRBD1 matching 7 bases. V trimming: 4 bases; J trimming: 8 bases; junction bases outside the gene matches: 11. The CDR3 has 14 amino acids. Germline V gene data show CDR1 as SGHRS and CDR2 as YFSETQ.

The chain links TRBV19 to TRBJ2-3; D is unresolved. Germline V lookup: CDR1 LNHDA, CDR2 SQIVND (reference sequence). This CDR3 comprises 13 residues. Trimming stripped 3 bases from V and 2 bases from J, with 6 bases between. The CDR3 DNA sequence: TGTGCCAGTAGTATGGGGAACACAGATACGCAGTATTTT. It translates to CASSMGNTDTQYF.

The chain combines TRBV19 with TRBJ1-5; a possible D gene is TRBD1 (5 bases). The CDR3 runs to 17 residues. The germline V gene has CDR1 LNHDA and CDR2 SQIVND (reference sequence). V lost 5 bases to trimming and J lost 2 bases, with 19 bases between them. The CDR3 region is CASSLARSGTGNQPQHF. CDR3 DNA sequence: TGTGCCAGTAGTCTGGCCCGTTCCGGGACGGGCAATCAGCCCCAGCATTTT.

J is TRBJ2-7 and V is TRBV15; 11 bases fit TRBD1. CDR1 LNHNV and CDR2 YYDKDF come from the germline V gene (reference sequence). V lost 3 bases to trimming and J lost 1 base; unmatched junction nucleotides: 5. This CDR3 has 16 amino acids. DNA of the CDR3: TGTGCCACCAGCAGTGACGGACAGGGGGCTTCCTACGAGCAGTACTTC. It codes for CATSSDGQGASYEQYF.

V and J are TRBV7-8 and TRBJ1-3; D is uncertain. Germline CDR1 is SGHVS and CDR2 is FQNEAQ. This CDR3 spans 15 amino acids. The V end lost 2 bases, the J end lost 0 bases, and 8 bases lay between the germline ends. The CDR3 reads CASSLHPASGNTIYF. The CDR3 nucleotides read TGTGCCAGCAGCTTACACCCCGCCTCTGGAAACACCATATATTTT.

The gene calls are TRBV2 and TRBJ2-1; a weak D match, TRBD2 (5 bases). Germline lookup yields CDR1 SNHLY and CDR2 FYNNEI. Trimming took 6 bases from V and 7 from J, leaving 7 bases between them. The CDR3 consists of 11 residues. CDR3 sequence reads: CASRRGNEQFF. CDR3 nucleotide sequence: TGTGCCAGCAGGCGAGGGAATGAGCAGTTCTTC.

The CDR3, as DNA: TGTGCCAGCAGTGATACTAGCGACCTACGAGGTTTCCCAGATACGCAGTATTTT. It codes for CASSDTSDLRGFPDTQYF. This chain connects TRBV2 to TRBJ2-3, with 7 positions matching TRBD2. The J segment lost 4 bases and the V segment lost 3 bases, leaving 16 bases of the junction unmatched. The CDR3 totals 18 residues. Germline V lookup: CDR1 SNHLY, CDR2 FYNNEI.

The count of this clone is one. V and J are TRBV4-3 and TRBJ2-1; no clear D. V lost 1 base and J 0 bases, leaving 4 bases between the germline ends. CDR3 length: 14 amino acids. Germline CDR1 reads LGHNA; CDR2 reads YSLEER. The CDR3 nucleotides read TGCGCCAGCAGCCAAGCTGACTCCTACAATGAGCAGTTCTTC. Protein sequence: CASSQADSYNEQFF.

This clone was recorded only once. The chain's CDR3 is CASSLARTVNYGYTF. Here the CDR3 DNA reads TGTGCCAGCAGTCTAGCGAGGACAGTTAACTATGGCTACACCTTC. The chain links TRBV7-2 to TRBJ1-2, with D possibly being TRBD1 (6 bases). V shed 6 bases and J shed 1 base, with 15 bases lying between them. This CDR3 comprises 15 residues. CDR1 SGHTA and CDR2 FQGNSA come from the germline V gene.

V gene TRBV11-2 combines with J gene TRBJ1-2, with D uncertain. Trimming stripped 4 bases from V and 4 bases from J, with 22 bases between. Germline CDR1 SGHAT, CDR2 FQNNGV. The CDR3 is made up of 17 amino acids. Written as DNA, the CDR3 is TGTGCCAGCAGCTCTTTTTCAGCAAGCAGAAAGACCTATGGCTACACCTTC. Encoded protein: CASSSFSASRKTYGYTF.

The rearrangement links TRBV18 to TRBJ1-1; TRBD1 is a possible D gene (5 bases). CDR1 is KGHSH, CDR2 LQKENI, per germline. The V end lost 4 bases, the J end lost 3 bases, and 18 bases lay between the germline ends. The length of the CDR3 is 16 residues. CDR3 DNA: TGTGCCAGCTCACTGTTGGAGGGTGCCAGGGACACTGAAGCTTTCTTT. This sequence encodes CASSLLEGARDTEAFF.

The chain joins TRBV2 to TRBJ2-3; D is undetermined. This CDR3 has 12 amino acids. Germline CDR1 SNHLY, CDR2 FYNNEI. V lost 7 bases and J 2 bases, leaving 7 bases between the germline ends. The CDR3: CASNPNTDTQYF. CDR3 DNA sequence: TGTGCCAGCAACCCGAACACAGATACGCAGTATTTT.

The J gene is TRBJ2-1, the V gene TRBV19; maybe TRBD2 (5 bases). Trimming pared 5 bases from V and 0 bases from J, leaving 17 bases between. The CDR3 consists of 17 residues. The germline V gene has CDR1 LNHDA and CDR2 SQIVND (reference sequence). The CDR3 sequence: CASSSSGAAASYNEQFF. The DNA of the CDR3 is TGTGCCAGTAGTTCATCAGGAGCGGCGGCCTCCTACAATGAGCAGTTCTTC.

In DNA form, the CDR3 reads TGTGCCAGCAGCTTAGGCGAGGAATACGAGCAGTACTTC. Amino acids: CASSLGEEYEQYF. The J gene is TRBJ2-7, the V gene TRBV7-2; D remains unclear. V gave up 1 base and J gave up 4 bases, with 8 bases separating them. Germline-derived CDR1 and CDR2 are SGHTA and FQGNSA. The CDR3 runs 13 residues.

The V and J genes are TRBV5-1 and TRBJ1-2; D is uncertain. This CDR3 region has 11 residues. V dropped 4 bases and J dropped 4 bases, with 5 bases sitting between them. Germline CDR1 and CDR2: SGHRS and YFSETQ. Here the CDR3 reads CASSQTYGYTF. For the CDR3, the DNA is TGCGCCAGCAGCCAAACCTATGGCTACACCTTC.

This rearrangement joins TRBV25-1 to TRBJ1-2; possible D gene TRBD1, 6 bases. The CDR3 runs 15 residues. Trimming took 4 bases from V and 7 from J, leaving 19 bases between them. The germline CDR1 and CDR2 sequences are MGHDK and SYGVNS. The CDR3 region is CASSGIRGVEGGYTF. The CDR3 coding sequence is TGTGCCAGCAGTGGTATTAGGGGGGTGGAAGGTGGCTACACCTTC.

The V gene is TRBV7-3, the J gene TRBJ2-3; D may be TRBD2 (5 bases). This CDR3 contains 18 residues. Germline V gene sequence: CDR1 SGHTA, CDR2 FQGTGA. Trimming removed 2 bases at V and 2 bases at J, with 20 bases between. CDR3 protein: CASSLGFSETAHTDTQYF. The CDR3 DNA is TGTGCCAGCAGCTTAGGTTTTAGCGAGACGGCACACACAGATACGCAGTATTTT.

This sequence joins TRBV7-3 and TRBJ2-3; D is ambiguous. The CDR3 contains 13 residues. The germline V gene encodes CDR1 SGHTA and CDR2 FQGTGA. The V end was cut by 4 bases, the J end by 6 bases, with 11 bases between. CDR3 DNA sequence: TGTGCCAGCAGCTCACCTCAGGTCGATACGCAGTATTTT. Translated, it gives CASSSPQVDTQYF.